This is a list of T cell receptor beta chains from one sample in a study of blood T cells in healthy people across ages. Each CDR3 protein is one row after TCRdb ran MiXCR on the 5' RACE reads. Of 650,000 to 700,000 distinct CDR3 sequences listed, about a third are singletons. Sequencing was done on a sample of blood. Receptors were obtained from a woman aged 80 or over in good health. Both conserved end residues are part of each CDR3. A D gene is named only where the DNA matches it firmly. Clone size is stated in some rows and not others, as once, few, many or a class when expanded.

CDR3 DNA	CDR3 protein	clone size	V gene	D gene	J gene
TGTGCCAGCAGAGTAGACAGGACCCCCTCCTACGAGCAGTACTTC	CASRVDRTPSYEQYF	-	TRBV2	-	TRBJ2-7
TGCGCCAGCAGCTTGGACTCCTCGCGCGTCACTGAAGCTTTCTTT	CASSLDSSRVTEAFF	many	TRBV5-1	-	TRBJ1-1
TGTGCCAGCAGCCCCGGGACAGGGGCGTCGAGCTCCTACAATGAGCAGTTCTTC	CASSPGTGASSSYNEQFF	-	TRBV13	TRBD1	TRBJ2-1
TGTGCCAGCAGCTTGACAGGGGCCTACACAGATACGCAGTATTTT	CASSLTGAYTDTQYF	many	TRBV5-5	TRBD1	TRBJ2-3
TGCAGCATTGGAGAGACCCAGTACTTC	CSIGETQYF	-	TRBV29-1	-	TRBJ2-5
TGCAGTGCTAGAGAGCCTAGCGGGTTATCCTACAATGAGCAGTTCTTC	CSAREPSGLSYNEQFF	-	TRBV20-1	TRBD2	TRBJ2-1
TGCGCCAGCAGCCGCGCCGCCACCGGCACAGATACGCAGTATTTT	CASSRAATGTDTQYF	many	TRBV5-1	-	TRBJ2-3
TGCAGTGCTAGAGATGTTCGCCAGGGGAGCGATCAGCCCCAGCATTTT	CSARDVRQGSDQPQHF	few	TRBV20-1	-	TRBJ1-5
TGCGCCAGCAGCTTCCCCCGACAGGGAAGGTCGCACGAGCAGTACTTC	CASSFPRQGRSHEQYF	many	TRBV5-1	TRBD1	TRBJ2-7
TGTGCCAGCAGCTCCCACTCACCCACAGGGATCTCCAATGAGCAGTTCTTC	CASSSHSPTGISNEQFF	-	TRBV13	-	TRBJ2-1
TGTGCCAGTAGTTTTCAGGGAGCTGCCGGGGAGCTGTTTTTT	CASSFQGAAGELFF	-	TRBV19	-	TRBJ2-2
TGTGCCAGCAGCGTCACAGGGGGCTACACTGAAGCTTTCTTT	CASSVTGGYTEAFF	-	TRBV9	TRBD1	TRBJ1-1
TGCAGTGCTAGAGATCTCGGGAGCAAAGATACGCAGTATTTT	CSARDLGSKDTQYF	-	TRBV20-1	-	TRBJ2-3
TGTGCCAGCAGATTACTAGCGGGGGGTAACCAAGAGACCCAGTACTTC	CASRLLAGGNQETQYF	-	TRBV6-5	TRBD2	TRBJ2-5
TGCAGTGCTCCATTTGGGGGTTCCTACAATGAGCAGTTCTTC	CSAPFGGSYNEQFF	many	TRBV20-1	-	TRBJ2-1
TGTGCCAGCAGTCAGGGCCTCTACGAGCAGTACTTC	CASSQGLYEQYF	many	TRBV6-2/TRBV6-3	-	TRBJ2-7
TGCAGTGCTAGAGATTGGACGTATACGCAGTATTTT	CSARDWTYTQYF	few	TRBV20-1	-	TRBJ2-3
TGTGCCAGCAGCCAAGATGATAGGCCCACAGATACGCAGTATTTT	CASSQDDRPTDTQYF	-	TRBV4-2	-	TRBJ2-3
TGCAGCGTTGAATGGTTGCGGAGGAATGAGCAGTTCTTC	CSVEWLRRNEQFF	-	TRBV29-1	-	TRBJ2-1
TGTGCCAGCTCACCACGGCAGGGGGAAGGAGATACGCAGTATTTT	CASSPRQGEGDTQYF	many	TRBV18	TRBD1	TRBJ2-3
TGTGCCAGCAGCTTGGTGGTAGCGGGGGGCCTAGAGACCCAGTACTTC	CASSLVVAGGLETQYF	many	TRBV5-6	TRBD2	TRBJ2-5
TGCGCCAGCAGCTTGGCCGGGACAGGGTTTAATACAGATACGCAGTATTTT	CASSLAGTGFNTDTQYF	many	TRBV5-1	TRBD1	TRBJ2-3
TGCAGTGCTAGAGCACTAGCGGGGCAAGAGACCCAGTACTTC	CSARALAGQETQYF	many	TRBV20-1	TRBD2	TRBJ2-5
TGTGCCAGCAGCCATCTCGGACGACAGGGCTCCTACGAGCAGTACTTC	CASSHLGRQGSYEQYF	many	TRBV5-4	TRBD1	TRBJ2-7
TGCAGCGTTAGGACAGGCCCCTCAAGTGAAGCTTTCTTT	CSVRTGPSSEAFF	-	TRBV29-1	TRBD1	TRBJ1-1
TGTGCCAGCAGCCACGGACTAGCAGCATCTGAGCAGTTCTTC	CASSHGLAASEQFF	many	TRBV28	TRBD2	TRBJ2-1
TGTGCCAGCAGCCCACTAGCGGGGGGGCTCGCCACCGGGGAGCTGTTTTTT	CASSPLAGGLATGELFF	-	TRBV7-8	TRBD2	TRBJ2-2
TGTGCCAGCGGGTCGCCTGGGAGCCATGAGCAGTTCTTC	CASGSPGSHEQFF	-	TRBV6-5	-	TRBJ2-1
TGTGCCAGCAGCACGTCGGGGTACGAGCAGTACTTC	CASSTSGYEQYF	many	TRBV3-1	-	TRBJ2-7
TGCAGCGTTGATGAAGGGTTAGGGGCCAACGTCCTGACTTTC	CSVDEGLGANVLTF	-	TRBV29-1	-	TRBJ2-6
TGTGCCAGCACCCACCGCAGCTTTGGTGAGCTGTTCTTC	CASTHRSFGELFF	few	TRBV6-6	-	TRBJ2-1
TGTGCCAGCAGCGTAGGAGTAGCGGGGACGCCGGGAGAGCAGTACTTC	CASSVGVAGTPGEQYF	many	TRBV9	TRBD2	TRBJ2-7
TGTGCCAGCAGCTTATACGGGGACACCGGGGAGCTGTTTTTT	CASSLYGDTGELFF	few	TRBV7-3	-	TRBJ2-2
TGTGCCTGGAGTTGGGGGGAAGAGCAGTACTTC	CAWSWGEEQYF	-	TRBV30	-	TRBJ2-5
TGTGCCAGCAGCTATAGTGGGAGCGGCTACACCTTC	CASSYSGSGYTF	many	TRBV5-6	-	TRBJ1-2
TGTGCCAGCAGCTTAGCGGGACTCACCTACGAGCAGTACTTC	CASSLAGLTYEQYF	once	TRBV7-8	-	TRBJ2-7
TGCGCCAGCAGCCCAGATACGCAGTATTTT	CASSPDTQYF	many	TRBV10-1	-	TRBJ2-3
TGTGCCAGCAGCCAAGCGGCAGCCCACTCTGGAAACACCATATATTTT	CASSQAAAHSGNTIYF	few	TRBV3-1	-	TRBJ1-3
TGTGCCAGCAGCCCCGACAGGACCCACGAGCAGTACTTC	CASSPDRTHEQYF	-	TRBV5-6	-	TRBJ2-7
TGTGCCAGCAGCTCCTATGGGACTAGCGGGGGGAGTACACTGAGCACAGATACGCAGTATTTT	CASSSYGTSGGSTLSTDTQYF	many	TRBV11-2	TRBD2	TRBJ2-3
TGTGCCATCAGTGAGTCCCCTTTGGGGACTAGAGCCTACGAGCAGTACTTC	CAISESPLGTRAYEQYF	-	TRBV10-3	TRBD2	TRBJ2-7
TGCGCCAGCAGCTTGGCAGGGCGAGGTACTGAAGCTTTCTTT	CASSLAGRGTEAFF	many	TRBV5-6	-	TRBJ1-1
TGTGCCAGCAGTTACACAGGGCAGGACACTGAAGCTTTCTTT	CASSYTGQDTEAFF	few	TRBV6-5	-	TRBJ1-1
TGTGCCACCAGTGATAGAGCGAGAGGTTTCAACGGGGAGCTGTTTTTT	CATSDRARGFNGELFF	-	TRBV24-1	-	TRBJ2-2
TGTGCCAGCAGCCAGGGACAGGGCAGGTATCCCGGGGAGCTGTTTTTT	CASSQGQGRYPGELFF	-	TRBV3-1	TRBD1	TRBJ2-2
TGTGCCAGCAGTGGAGACAGGAACTATGGCTACACCTTC	CASSGDRNYGYTF	many	TRBV7-9	-	TRBJ1-2
TGTGCCAGCAGTTTAAGTGGAGCAGGCGCAAGCAATCAGCCCCAGCATTTT	CASSLSGAGASNQPQHF	-	TRBV28	-	TRBJ1-5
TGCAGTGCCCATGACAGGGCCCAAGAGACCCAGTACTTC	CSAHDRAQETQYF	-	TRBV20-1	TRBD1	TRBJ2-5
TGCGCCAGCAGCTTTGGGCGAGCAACTAATGAAAAACTGTTTTTT	CASSFGRATNEKLFF	few	TRBV5-1	-	TRBJ1-4
TGCAGTGCTGAAACAACGAACACTGAAGCTTTCTTT	CSAETTNTEAFF	-	TRBV20-1	-	TRBJ1-1
TGTGCCAGCAGCCAAGATGATAGCGGGGGGCCGTCGACAGATACGCAGTATTTT	CASSQDDSGGPSTDTQYF	many	TRBV4-2	TRBD2	TRBJ2-3
TGTGCCATCAGTGGCGTGCAGCCCCCTGGGTACGAGCAGTACTTC	CAISGVQPPGYEQYF	many	TRBV10-3	-	TRBJ2-7
TGTGCCAGCAGCCCTATGACTAGCGGGAGACCATTCTCCTACAATGAGCAGTTCTTC	CASSPMTSGRPFSYNEQFF	many	TRBV4-2	TRBD2	TRBJ2-1
TGTGCCAGCAGCCAAACGGCCAATGAGCAGTTCTTC	CASSQTANEQFF	many	TRBV6-2/TRBV6-3	-	TRBJ2-1
TGTGCCAGCAGTTACCTAAGTATCCAAGAGACCCAGTACTTC	CASSYLSIQETQYF	many	TRBV6-6	-	TRBJ2-5
TGTGCCAGTCTGAGGACGGAAGGAACCTATGGCTACACCTTC	CASLRTEGTYGYTF	few	TRBV19	-	TRBJ1-2
TGTGCCAGCAGCGTAGGAGGCGGGGGAGATACGCAGTATTTT	CASSVGGGGDTQYF	many	TRBV9	TRBD2	TRBJ2-3
TGTGCCAGCAGTTTCTACGGGGACTCACCCCTCCACTTT	CASSFYGDSPLHF	few	TRBV27	-	TRBJ1-6